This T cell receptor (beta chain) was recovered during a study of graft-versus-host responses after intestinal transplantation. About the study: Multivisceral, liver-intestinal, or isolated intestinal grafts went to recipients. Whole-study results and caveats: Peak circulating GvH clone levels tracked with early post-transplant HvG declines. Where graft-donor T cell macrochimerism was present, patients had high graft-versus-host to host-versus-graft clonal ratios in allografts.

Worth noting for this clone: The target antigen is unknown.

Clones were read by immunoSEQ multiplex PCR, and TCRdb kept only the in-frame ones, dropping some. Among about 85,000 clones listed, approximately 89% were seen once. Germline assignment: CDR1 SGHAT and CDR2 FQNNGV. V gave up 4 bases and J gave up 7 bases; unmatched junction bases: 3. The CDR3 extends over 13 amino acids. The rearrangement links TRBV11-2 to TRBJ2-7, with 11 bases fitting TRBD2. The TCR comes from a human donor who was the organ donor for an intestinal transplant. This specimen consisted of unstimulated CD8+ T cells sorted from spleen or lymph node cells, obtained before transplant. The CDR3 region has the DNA TGTGCCAGCAGCTATACTAGCGGGAGAGAGCAGTACTTC. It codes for CASSYTSGREQYF.